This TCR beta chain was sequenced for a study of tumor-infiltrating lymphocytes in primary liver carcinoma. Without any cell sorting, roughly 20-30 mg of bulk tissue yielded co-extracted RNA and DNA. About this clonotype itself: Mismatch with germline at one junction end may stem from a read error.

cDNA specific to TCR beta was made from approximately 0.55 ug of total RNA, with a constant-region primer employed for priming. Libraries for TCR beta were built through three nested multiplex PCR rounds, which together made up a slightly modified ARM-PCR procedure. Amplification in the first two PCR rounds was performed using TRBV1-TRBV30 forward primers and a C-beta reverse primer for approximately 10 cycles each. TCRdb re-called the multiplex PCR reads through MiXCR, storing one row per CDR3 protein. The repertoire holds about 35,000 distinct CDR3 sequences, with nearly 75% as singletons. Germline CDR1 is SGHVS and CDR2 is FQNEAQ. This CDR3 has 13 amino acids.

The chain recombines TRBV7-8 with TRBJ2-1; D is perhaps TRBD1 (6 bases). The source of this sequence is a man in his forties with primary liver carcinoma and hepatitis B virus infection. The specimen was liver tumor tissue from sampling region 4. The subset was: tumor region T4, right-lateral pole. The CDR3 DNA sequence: TGTGCCGGCAGCTATGGACAGTACGATGATCAGTTCTTC. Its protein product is CAGSYGQYDDQFF.